This T cell receptor (beta chain) was recovered during a study of control samples from healthy donors and cancer patients. This table comes from immunoSEQ multiplex PCR, and its TCRdb copy is limited to in-frame clones, with some not included. The top ten clones hold 10% to 15% of a sample with some 150,000 clones, 94% of them seen once. The CDR3 has 19 amino acids. V shed 3 bases and J 0 bases; nucleotides not matched to a gene: 10. CDR1 and CDR2 (germline): SGDLS, YYNGEE. The chain recombines TRBV9 with TRBJ2-6; TRBD1 aligns across 9 bases. Material: blood. The source of this sequence is a man aged 35-49 years in good health. CDR3 protein: CASSGYTTGGLSGANVLTF. DNA for the CDR3: TGTGCCAGCAGCGGATATACTACAGGGGGCCTCTCTGGGGCCAACGTCCTGACTTTC.